In this sample, the clone carrying this TCR beta chain turned up a few times. This may come from a read error, since a much larger clone is one base off. The data were obtained in a study of blood T cell repertoires in COVID-19. Study-wide background: Samples taken during acute and convalescent COVID-19 were collected in the United States, Italy and Spain. Sources were T cells, B-cell-depleted T cells, or PBMCs; the material itself was cDNA or gDNA.

V shed 5 bases, J shed 2 bases, and the junction held 4 bases outside the gene matches. The V gene's germline CDR1 is SEHNR and CDR2 FQNEAQ (reference sequence). The CDR3 totals 15 residues. Original processing notes: Amplified reference gene primers provided the basis for estimating nucleated cell counts. Some clones are missing from TCRdb's copy, which holds only in-frame ones; the method was immunoSEQ multiplex PCR. For V, J and clone size, that table is used; D and trimming come from the DNA. The sample holds some 190,000 clones, roughly four fifths seen once. The chain is built from TRBV7-9 and TRBJ1-3; the match to TRBD1 covers 9 bases. The specimen sequenced was peripheral blood. This TCR was recovered from a woman in her 70s with active or convalescent COVID-19. As DNA, the CDR3 is TGTGCCAGCAGCGCCGACAGGGGGACTGGAAACACCATATATTTT. Its protein is CASSADRGTGNTIYF. Supplemented by reference TRBV7-9 and TRBJ1-3, the full variable domain reads DTGVSQNPRHKITKRGQNVTFRCDPISEHNRLYWYRQTLGQGPEFLTYFQNEAQLEKSRLLSDRFSAERPKGSFSTLEIQRTEQGDSAMYLCASSADRGTGNTIYFGEGSWLTVV.